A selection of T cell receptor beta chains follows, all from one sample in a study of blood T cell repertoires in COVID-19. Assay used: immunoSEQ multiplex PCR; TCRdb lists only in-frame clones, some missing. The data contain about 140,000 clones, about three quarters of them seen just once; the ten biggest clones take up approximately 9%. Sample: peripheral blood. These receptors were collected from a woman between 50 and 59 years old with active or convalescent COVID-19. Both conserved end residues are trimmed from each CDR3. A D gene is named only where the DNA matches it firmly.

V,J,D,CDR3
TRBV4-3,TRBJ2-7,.,ASSQGSDSAYEQY
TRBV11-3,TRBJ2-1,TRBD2,ASSLEGLAGDQQF
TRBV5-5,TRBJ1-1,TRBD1,ASSTDREAF
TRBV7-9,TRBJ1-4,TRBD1,ASSQGQGREKLF
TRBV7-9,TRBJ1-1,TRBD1,ASSRDRGSTEAF
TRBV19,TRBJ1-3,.,ASSPAGDFGAGNTIY
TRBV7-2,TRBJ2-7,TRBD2,ASSLQRGYEQY
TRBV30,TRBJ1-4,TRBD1,AWSQKVQGREKLF
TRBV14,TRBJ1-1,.,ASSRDWGPAF
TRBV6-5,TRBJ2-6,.,ASTPAGSGANVLT
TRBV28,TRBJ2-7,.,ASSLGGSGYEQY
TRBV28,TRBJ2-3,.,ASSLRKGTDTQY
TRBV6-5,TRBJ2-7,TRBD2,ASSYRLADEQY
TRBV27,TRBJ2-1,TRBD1,ASRETGGGYNEQF
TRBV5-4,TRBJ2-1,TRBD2,ASSSKAGDNEQF
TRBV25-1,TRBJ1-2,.,ASSEWAGDYGYT
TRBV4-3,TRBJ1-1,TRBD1,ASSHVGQGETEAF
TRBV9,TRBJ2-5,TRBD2,ASSVGVAGVETQY
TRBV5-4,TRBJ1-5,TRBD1,ASSLDGTANQPQH
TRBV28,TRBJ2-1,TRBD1,ASAGTGINEQF
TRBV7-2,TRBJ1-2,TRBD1,ASSWGQALGGYT
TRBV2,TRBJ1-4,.,ATGSGVVEKLF
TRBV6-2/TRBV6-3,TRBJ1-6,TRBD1,ASSQGQGGSPLH
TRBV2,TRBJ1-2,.,ASSDLWTTLYYGYT
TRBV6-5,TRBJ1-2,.,ASSFGNSNYGYT
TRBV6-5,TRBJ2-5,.,ASSYGLEETQY
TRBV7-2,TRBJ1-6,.,ASSLSWLSPLH
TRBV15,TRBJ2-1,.,ATSSTRAYNEQF
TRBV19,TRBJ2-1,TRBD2,ASSSLGTSAANVEQF
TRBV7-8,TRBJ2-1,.,ASSFPFRLAPYNEQF
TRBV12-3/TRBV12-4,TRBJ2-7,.,ASSFDSLYEQY
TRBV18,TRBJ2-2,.,ASSPGTKNTGELF
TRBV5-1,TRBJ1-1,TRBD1,ASSRGTGTNTEAF
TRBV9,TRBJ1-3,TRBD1,ASSDLQTGYGNTIY
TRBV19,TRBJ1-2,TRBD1,ASSLGVQGYGGYT
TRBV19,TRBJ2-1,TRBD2,ASSQTSGGYNEQF
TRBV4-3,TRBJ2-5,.,ASSQGVRETQY
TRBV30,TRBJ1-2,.,AWSAFNYGYT
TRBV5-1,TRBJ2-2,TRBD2,ASKLAGGPEAGELF
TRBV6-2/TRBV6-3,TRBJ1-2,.,ASSYEGTGRGVSL
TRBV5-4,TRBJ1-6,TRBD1,ASSPAGGSSYNSPLH